These 12 T cell receptor beta chains share one sample of origin, sequenced in a study of cytomegalovirus exposure and HLA in healthy donors. Primers: 60 Vbeta forward and 13 Jbeta reverse. Assay used: immunoSEQ multiplex PCR; TCRdb lists only in-frame clones, some missing. The sample contains 150,000 to 200,000 clones, roughly 70% of which appear only once. The sequencing sample was made of PBMCs. The receptors originated from a woman in her twenties or thirties in good health and CMV-seronegative.

The chain uses TRBV11-2 and TRBJ2-2; D possibly corresponds to TRBD2 (6 bases). The CDR3 is 17 residues long. The V gene's germline CDR1 is SGHAT and CDR2 FQNNGV. V was pared by 5 bases and J by 4 bases, with 20 bases between. The CDR3 nucleotides read TGTGCCAGCAGCGCCTCTGCGGGGCAGGCGGGCACCGGGGAGCTGTTTTTT. Its translation: CASSASAGQAGTGELFF. The full variable domain, completed using reference TRBV11-2 and TRBJ2-2, is EAGVAQSPRYKIIEKRQSVAFWCNPISGHATLYWYQQILGQGPKLLIQFQNNGVVDDSQLPKDRFSAERLKGVDSTLKIQPAKLEDSAVYLCASSASAGQAGTGELFFGEGSRLTVL.

This chain joins TRBV18 and TRBJ2-3, with 11 bases lining up with TRBD2. The germline V gene has CDR1 KGHSH and CDR2 LQKENI. V was pared by 2 bases and J by 2 bases, with 3 bases of the junction left unmatched. The CDR3 sequence is 16 residues long. The CDR3 nucleotides are TGTGCCAGCTCACCAATAGCGGGGGGGAACACAGATACGCAGTATTTT. This gives the protein CASSPIAGGNTDTQYF.

This clone was counted a few times. The chain has TRBV7-9 and TRBJ1-2; no clear D. Looked up from germline, CDR1 is SEHNR and CDR2 is FQNEAQ (reference sequence). The germline V and J ends were trimmed by 0 bases and 6 bases, with 14 bases remaining between them. The CDR3 has 15 amino acids. The CDR3 region is CASSLALGKRDGYTF. CDR3 sequence (DNA): TGTGCCAGCAGCTTAGCGCTAGGGAAGCGGGATGGCTACACCTTC.

The chain combines TRBV10-2 with TRBJ2-7; D is perhaps TRBD1 (7 bases). The V and J ends lost 6 bases and 2 bases respectively, with 11 bases between them. Germline CDR1 is WSHSY and CDR2 is SAAADI. The CDR3 extends over 13 amino acids. The CDR3 spells CASRGGQTYEQYF. CDR3 DNA: TGCGCCAGCAGGGGGGGACAGACCTACGAGCAGTACTTC.

The chain links TRBV7-2 to TRBJ2-7; 9 bases match TRBD1. This CDR3 contains 17 residues. Germline V lookup: CDR1 SGHTA, CDR2 FQGNSA. V gave up 3 bases and J gave up 4 bases; unmatched junction bases: 13. This CDR3 is CASSFRGQGIPPYEQYF. The DNA of the CDR3 is TGTGCCAGCAGCTTTAGGGGACAGGGAATCCCGCCTTACGAGCAGTACTTC.

This rearrangement joins TRBV9 to TRBJ2-7, with D perhaps TRBD1 (5 bases). V shed 7 bases and J shed 5 bases, with 16 bases lying between them. Germline V lookup: CDR1 SGDLS, CDR2 YYNGEE. The CDR3 spans 13 residues. The CDR3 region has the DNA TGTGCCAGCGCAGGGTCTGGGGTGAACGAGCAGTACTTC. This gives the protein CASAGSGVNEQYF.

This chain joins TRBV5-6 and TRBJ2-3, with 9 bases matching TRBD2. The V and J ends lost 1 base and 0 bases, in that order; junction bases with no gene match: 6. Germline assignment: CDR1 SGHDT and CDR2 YYEEEE. This CDR3 is built from 17 residues. The CDR3 protein is CASSLITAGGSTDTQYF. The CDR3 DNA is TGTGCCAGCAGCTTGATTACAGCGGGAGGCAGCACAGATACGCAGTATTTT. The full variable domain, its missing parts supplied by reference TRBV5-6 and TRBJ2-3, is DAGVTQSPTHLIKTRGQQVTLRCSPKSGHDTVSWYQQALGQGPQFIFQYYEEEERQRGNFPDRFSGHQFPNYSSELNVNALLLGDSALYLCASSLITAGGSTDTQYFGPGTRLTVL.

This chain connects TRBV6-1 to TRBJ2-1; 10 nucleotides line up with TRBD1. V shed 5 bases and J 6 bases; nucleotides not matched to a gene: 7. Germline values: CDR1 MNHNS, CDR2 SASEGT. The CDR3 is made up of 15 amino acids. The CDR3 nucleotides are TGTGCCAGCAGTCCGGGACAGGGGACCTTCAATGAGCAGTTCTTC. It encodes CASSPGQGTFNEQFF.

This clone appeared once. The chain combines TRBV5-1 with TRBJ1-3; unclear D gene. Germline CDR1 and CDR2: SGHRS and YFSETQ. The CDR3 length is 17 residues. The V and J ends lost 0 bases and 0 bases respectively, with 13 bases between them. CDR3 nucleotides: TGCGCCAGCAGCTTGGAGGCCGGGGAAACCTCTGGAAACACCATATATTTT. Protein: CASSLEAGETSGNTIYF.

CDR3 region: CAIASSGTNEQYF. The CDR3 region has the DNA TGTGCCATCGCTTCCTCTGGGACAAACGAGCAGTACTTC. This chain uses TRBV10-3 with TRBJ2-7; tentatively, D is TRBD1 (6 bases). Germline V gives CDR1 ENHRY, CDR2 SYGVKD. The CDR3 is 13 amino acids. V was trimmed by 8 bases and J by 5 bases, leaving 16 bases between them.

V and J are TRBV7-2 and TRBJ2-7, with D tentatively TRBD2 (5 bases). V lost 0 bases and J 5 bases, leaving 8 bases between the germline ends. The CDR3 runs to 13 residues. Looked up from germline, CDR1 is SGHTA and CDR2 is FQGNSA. The CDR3 loop reads CASSLADSDEQYF. Written as DNA, the CDR3 is TGTGCCAGCAGCTTAGCGGATAGCGACGAGCAGTACTTC.

The rearrangement uses TRBV7-8 and TRBJ1-2; 7 bases fit TRBD1. The length of the CDR3 is 14 residues. V lost 5 bases to trimming and J lost 5 bases; unmatched junction nucleotides: 8. Germline-derived CDR1 and CDR2 are SGHVS and FQNEAQ. The CDR3 reads CASSQKGAGYGYTF. The CDR3 DNA sequence: TGTGCCAGCAGCCAAAAGGGGGCTGGGTATGGCTACACCTTC.